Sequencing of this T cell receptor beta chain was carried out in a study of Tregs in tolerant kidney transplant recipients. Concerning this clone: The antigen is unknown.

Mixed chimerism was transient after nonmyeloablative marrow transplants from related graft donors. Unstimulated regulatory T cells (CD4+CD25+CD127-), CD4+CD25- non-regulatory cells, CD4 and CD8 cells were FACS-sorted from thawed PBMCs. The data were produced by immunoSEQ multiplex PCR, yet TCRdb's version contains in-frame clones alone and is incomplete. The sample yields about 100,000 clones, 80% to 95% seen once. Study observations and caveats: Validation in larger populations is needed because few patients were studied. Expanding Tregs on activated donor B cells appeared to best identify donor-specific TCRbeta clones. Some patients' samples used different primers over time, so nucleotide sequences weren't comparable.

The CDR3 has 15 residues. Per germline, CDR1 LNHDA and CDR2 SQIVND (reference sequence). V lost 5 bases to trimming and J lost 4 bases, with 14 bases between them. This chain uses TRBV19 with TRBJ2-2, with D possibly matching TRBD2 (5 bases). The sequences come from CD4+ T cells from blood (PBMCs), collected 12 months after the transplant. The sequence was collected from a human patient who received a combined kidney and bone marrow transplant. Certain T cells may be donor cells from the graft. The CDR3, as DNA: TGTGCCAGTAGTCGAGGCCCACGGGGCACCGGGGAGCTGTTTTTT. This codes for CASSRGPRGTGELFF.